Reported below is one TCR beta chain. Generated by immunoSEQ multiplex PCR, the TCRdb table keeps only in-frame clones and is missing some. Counted here are 340,000 or so clones, over 90% occurring once; the ten biggest clones make up roughly 5.8%. This sample is part of a study of brain T cells in children with intractable seizures. The time point: blood from clinic visit 5 months post-surgery; TSC patient then seizure free. Surgery cases with the highest brain T cell transcript signatures were chosen for sequencing. Per germline, CDR1 MNHNS and CDR2 SASEGT. V was shortened by 2 bases and J by 4 bases, with 11 bases between the two germline ends. The CDR3 is 14 residues long.

Sequencing was performed on peripheral blood, taken less than 6 months after surgery. This clonotype was obtained from a boy in the first two years of life with tuberous sclerosis and intractable seizures. The chain uses TRBV6-1 and TRBJ2-5; possibly TRBD2 for D (5 bases). The CDR3 region is CASSERAGGETQYF. The CDR3, as DNA: TGTGCCAGCAGTGAACGCGCAGGAGGAGAGACCCAGTACTTC.